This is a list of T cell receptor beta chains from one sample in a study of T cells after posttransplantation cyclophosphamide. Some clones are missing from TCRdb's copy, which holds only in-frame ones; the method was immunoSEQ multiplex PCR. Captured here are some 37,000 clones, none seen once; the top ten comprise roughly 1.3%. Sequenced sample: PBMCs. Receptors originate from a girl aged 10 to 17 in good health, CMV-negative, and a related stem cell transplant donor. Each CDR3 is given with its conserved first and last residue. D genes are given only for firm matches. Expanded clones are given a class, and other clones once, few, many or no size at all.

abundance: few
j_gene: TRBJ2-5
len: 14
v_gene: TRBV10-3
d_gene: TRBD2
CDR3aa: CAIMVLADQETQYF
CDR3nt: TGTGCCATCATGGTACTAGCGGATCAAGAGACCCAGTACTTC

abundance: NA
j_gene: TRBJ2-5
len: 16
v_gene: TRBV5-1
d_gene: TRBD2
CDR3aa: CASSLGSTGSGVTQYF
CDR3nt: TGCGCCAGCAGCTTGGGATCCACAGGTAGCGGGGTGACCCAGTACTTC

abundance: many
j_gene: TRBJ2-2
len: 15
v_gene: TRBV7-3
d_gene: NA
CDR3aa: CASSSIAVSTGELFF
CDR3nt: TGTGCCAGCAGTTCCATAGCGGTTTCTACCGGGGAGCTGTTTTTT

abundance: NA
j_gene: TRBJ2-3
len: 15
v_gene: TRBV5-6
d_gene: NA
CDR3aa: CASSPLGRGTDTQYF
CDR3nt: TGTGCCAGCAGCCCACTCGGACGGGGGACAGATACGCAGTATTTT

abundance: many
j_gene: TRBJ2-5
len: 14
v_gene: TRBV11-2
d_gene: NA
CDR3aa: CASSQEGGRQTQYF
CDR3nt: TGTGCCAGCAGCCAAGAAGGGGGTAGGCAGACCCAGTACTTC

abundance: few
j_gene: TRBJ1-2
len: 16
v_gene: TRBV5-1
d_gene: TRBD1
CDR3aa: CASSGQTGVGGYGYTF
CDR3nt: TGCGCCAGCAGCGGCCAGACAGGGGTGGGAGGCTATGGCTACACCTTC

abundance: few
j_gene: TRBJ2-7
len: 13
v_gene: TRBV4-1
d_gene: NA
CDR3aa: CASSQTASYEQYF
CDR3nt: TGCGCCAGCAGCCAAACCGCCTCCTACGAGCAGTACTTC

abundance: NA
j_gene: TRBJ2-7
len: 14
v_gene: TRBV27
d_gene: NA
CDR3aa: CASSLGGSRYEQYF
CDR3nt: TGTGCCAGCAGTTTAGGTGGCAGTCGATACGAGCAGTACTTC

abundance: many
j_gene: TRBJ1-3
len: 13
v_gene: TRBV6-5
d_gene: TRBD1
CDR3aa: CASSSRGSGTIYF
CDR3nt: TGTGCCAGCAGTTCCAGGGGGTCGGGCACCATATATTTT

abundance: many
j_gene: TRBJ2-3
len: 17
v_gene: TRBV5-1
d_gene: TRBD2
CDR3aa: CASSLEVGGAIKDTQYF
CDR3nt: TGCGCCAGCAGCTTGGAGGTGGGAGGGGCGATTAAGGATACGCAGTATTTT

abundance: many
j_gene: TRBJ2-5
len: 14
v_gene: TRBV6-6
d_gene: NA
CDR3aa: CASADRAAGETQYF
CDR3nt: TGTGCCAGCGCCGACAGGGCCGCGGGGGAGACCCAGTACTTC

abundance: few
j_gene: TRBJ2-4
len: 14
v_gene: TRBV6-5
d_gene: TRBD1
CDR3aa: CASRRTDRARIQYF
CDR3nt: TGTGCCAGCAGACGTACCGACAGGGCGAGGATTCAGTACTTC

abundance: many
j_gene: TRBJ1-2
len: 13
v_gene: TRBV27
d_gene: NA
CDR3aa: CASSFGSGYGYTF
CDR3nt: TGTGCCAGCAGTTTTGGTAGCGGCTATGGCTACACCTTC

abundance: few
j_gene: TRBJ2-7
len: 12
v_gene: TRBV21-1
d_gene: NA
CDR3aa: CASSKGPYEQYF
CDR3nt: TGTGCCAGCTCCAAGGGGCCCTACGAGCAGTACTTC

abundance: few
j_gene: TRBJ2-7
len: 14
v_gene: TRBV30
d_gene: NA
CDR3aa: CAARDWQSSYEQYF
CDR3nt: TGTGCCGCTCGGGACTGGCAAAGCTCCTACGAGCAGTACTTC

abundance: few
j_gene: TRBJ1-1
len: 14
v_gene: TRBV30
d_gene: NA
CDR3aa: CAWSWGQANTEAFF
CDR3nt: TGTGCCTGGAGTTGGGGACAAGCGAACACTGAAGCTTTCTTT

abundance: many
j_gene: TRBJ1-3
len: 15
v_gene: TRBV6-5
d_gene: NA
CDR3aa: CASRDVGTSGNTIYF
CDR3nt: TGTGCCAGCAGAGATGTCGGGACTTCTGGAAACACCATATATTTT

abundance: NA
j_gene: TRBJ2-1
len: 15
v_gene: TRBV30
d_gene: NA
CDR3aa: CAWSENLSSYNEQFF
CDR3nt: TGTGCCTGGAGTGAAAACTTGAGCTCCTACAATGAGCAGTTCTTC

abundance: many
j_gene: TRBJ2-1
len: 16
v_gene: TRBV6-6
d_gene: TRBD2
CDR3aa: CASQLAGGVSYNEQFF
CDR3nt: TGTGCCAGCCAACTAGCGGGGGGGGTCTCCTACAATGAGCAGTTCTTC

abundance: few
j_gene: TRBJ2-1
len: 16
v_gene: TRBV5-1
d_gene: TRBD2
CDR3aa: CASSLASGRTYNEQFF
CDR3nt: TGCGCCAGCAGCTTGGCTAGCGGGAGGACCTACAATGAGCAGTTCTTC

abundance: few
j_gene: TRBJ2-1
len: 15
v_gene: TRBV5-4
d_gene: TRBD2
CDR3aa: CASSMGTSGGNEQFF
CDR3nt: TGTGCCAGCAGCATGGGGACTAGCGGGGGCAATGAGCAGTTCTTC

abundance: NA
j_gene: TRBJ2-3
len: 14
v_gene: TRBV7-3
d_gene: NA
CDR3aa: CASSQTPSTDTQYF
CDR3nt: TGTGCCAGCAGCCAAACACCTAGCACAGATACGCAGTATTTT

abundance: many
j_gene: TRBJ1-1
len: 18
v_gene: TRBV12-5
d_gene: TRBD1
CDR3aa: CASGLAQGGTGFLSEAFF
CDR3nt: TGTGCTAGTGGTTTGGCCCAAGGGGGGACAGGGTTCCTCTCTGAAGCTTTCTTT

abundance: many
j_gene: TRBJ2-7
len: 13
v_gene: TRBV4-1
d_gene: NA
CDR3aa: CASRSTQGYEQYF
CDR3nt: TGCGCCAGCAGGAGCACGCAGGGGTACGAGCAGTACTTC

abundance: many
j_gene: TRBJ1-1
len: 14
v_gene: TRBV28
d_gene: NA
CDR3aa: CASRVTGMNTEAFF
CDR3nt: TGTGCCAGCAGAGTTACAGGGATGAACACTGAAGCTTTCTTT

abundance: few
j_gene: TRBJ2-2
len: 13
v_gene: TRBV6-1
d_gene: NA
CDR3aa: CASTAREAGELLF
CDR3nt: TGTGCCAGCACCGCTAGGGAGGCCGGGGAGCTGCTTTTT

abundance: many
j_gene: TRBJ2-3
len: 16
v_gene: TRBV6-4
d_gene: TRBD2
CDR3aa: CASSDGTSGGADTQYF
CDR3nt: TGTGCCAGCAGTGACGGGACTAGCGGGGGCGCAGATACGCAGTATTTT

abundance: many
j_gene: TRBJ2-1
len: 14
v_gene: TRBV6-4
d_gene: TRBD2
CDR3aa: CASSGLAGGNEQFF
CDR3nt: TGTGCCAGCAGTGGACTAGCGGGGGGCAATGAGCAGTTCTTC

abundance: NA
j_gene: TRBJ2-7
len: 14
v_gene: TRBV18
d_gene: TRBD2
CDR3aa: CASSPAGGTYEQYF
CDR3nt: TGTGCCAGCTCACCAGCGGGAGGCACCTACGAGCAGTACTTC

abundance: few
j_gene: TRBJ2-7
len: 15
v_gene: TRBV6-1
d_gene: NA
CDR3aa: CASSGEVTHSYEQHF
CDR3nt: TGTGCCAGCAGTGGGGAGGTAACTCACTCCTACGAGCAGCACTTC

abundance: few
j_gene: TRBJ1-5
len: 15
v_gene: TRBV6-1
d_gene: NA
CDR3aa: CASSEAETLNQPQHF
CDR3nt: TGTGCCAGCAGTGAAGCGGAGACTCTGAATCAGCCCCAGCATTTT

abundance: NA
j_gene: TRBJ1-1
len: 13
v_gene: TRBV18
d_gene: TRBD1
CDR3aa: CASSRDRNTEAFF
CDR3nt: TGTGCCAGCTCACGGGACAGGAACACTGAAGCTTTCTTT

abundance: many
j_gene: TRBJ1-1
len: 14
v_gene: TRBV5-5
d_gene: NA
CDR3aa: CASSLWGEGTEAFF
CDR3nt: TGTGCCAGCAGCTTGTGGGGGGAGGGCACTGAAGCTTTCTTT

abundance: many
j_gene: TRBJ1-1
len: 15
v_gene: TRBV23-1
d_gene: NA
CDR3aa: CASSQSELMNTEAFF
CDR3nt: TGCGCCAGCAGTCAATCGGAGCTGATGAACACTGAAGCTTTCTTT

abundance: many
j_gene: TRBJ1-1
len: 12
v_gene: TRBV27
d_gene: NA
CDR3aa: CASSATGSEAFF
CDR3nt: TGTGCCAGCAGTGCCACAGGGTCTGAAGCTTTCTTT

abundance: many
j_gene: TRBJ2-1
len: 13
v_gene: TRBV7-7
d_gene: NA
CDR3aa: CASSLTPKDEQFF
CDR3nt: TGTGCCAGCAGCCTTACTCCAAAAGATGAGCAGTTCTTC

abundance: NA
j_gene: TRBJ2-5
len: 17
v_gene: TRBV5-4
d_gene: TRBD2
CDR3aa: CASSLAFRGSFGETQYF
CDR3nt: TGTGCCAGCAGCTTGGCCTTTCGCGGGAGCTTCGGGGAGACCCAGTACTTC

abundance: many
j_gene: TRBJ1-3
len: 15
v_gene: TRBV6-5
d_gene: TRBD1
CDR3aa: CASTRGQGFGNTIYF
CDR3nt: TGTGCCAGCACCCGGGGACAGGGGTTCGGAAACACCATATATTTT

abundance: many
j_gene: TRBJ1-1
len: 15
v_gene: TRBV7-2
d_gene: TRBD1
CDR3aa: CASRRTGTLNTEAFF
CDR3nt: TGTGCCAGCAGGAGGACAGGTACCTTGAACACTGAAGCTTTCTTT

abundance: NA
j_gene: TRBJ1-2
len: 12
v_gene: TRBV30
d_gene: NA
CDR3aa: CAWSAGVYGYTF
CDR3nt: TGTGCCTGGAGTGCGGGGGTTTATGGCTACACCTTC